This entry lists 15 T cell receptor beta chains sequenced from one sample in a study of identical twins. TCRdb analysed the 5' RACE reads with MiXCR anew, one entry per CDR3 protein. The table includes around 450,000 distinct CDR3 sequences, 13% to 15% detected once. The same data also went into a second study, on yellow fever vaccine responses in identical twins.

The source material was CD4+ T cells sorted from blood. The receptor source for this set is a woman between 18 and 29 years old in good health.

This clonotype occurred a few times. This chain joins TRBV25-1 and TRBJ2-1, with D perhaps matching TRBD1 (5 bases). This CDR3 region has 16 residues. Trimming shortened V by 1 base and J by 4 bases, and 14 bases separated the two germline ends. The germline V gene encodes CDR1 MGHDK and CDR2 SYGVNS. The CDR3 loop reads CASSESVGAAYNEQFF. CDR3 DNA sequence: TGTGCCAGCAGTGAATCTGTAGGGGCAGCGTACAATGAGCAGTTCTTC.

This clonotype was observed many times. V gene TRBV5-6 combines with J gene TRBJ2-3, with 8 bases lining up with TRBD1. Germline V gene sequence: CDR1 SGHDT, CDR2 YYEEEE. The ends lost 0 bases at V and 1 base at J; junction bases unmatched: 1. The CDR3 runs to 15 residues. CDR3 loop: CASSLEQGGTDTQYF. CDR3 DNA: TGTGCCAGCAGCTTGGAACAGGGGGGCACAGATACGCAGTATTTT.

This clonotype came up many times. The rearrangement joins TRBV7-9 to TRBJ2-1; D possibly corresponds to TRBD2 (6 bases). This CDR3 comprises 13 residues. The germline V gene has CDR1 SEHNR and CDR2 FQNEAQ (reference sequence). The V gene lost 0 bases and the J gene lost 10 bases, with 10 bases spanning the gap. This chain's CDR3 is CASSLAGGNEQFF. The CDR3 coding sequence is TGTGCCAGCAGCTTAGCGGGAGGAAACGAGCAGTTCTTC.

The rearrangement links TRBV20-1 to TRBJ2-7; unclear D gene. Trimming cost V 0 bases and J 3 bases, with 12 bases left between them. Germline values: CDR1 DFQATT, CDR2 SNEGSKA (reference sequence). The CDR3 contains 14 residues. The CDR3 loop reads CSARDARRSYEQYF. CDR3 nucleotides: TGCAGTGCTAGAGACGCCAGGAGAAGCTACGAGCAGTACTTC.

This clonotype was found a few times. The CDR3 DNA follows: TGCGCCAGCAGAGCTAGCGGCAAATCCTACAATGAGCAGTTCTTC. Translated, it gives CASRASGKSYNEQFF. The chain links TRBV5-1 to TRBJ2-1; 7 bases align to TRBD2. Trimming took 5 bases from V and 1 from J; bases not matched to a gene: 6. Per germline, CDR1 SGHRS and CDR2 YFSETQ. The CDR3 spans 15 residues. The complete variable domain, with remaining parts taken from reference TRBV5-1 and TRBJ2-1, reads KAGVTQTPRYLIKTRGQQVTLSCSPISGHRSVSWYQQTPGQGLQFLFEYFSETQRNKGNFPGRFSGRQFSNSRSEMNVSTLELGDSALYLCASRASGKSYNEQFFGPGTRLTVL.

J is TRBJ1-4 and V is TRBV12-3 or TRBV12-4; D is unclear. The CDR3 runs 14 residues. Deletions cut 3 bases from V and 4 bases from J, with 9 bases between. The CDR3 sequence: CASSFSTGNEKLFF. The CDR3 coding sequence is TGTGCCAGCAGTTTCTCGACGGGTAATGAAAAACTGTTTTTT.

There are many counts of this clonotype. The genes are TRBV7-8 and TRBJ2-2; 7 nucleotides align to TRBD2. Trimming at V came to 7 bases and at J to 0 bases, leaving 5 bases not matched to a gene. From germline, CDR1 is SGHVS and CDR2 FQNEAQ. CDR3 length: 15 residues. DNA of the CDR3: TGTGCCAGCACTCTGGGACTAACGAACACCGGGGAGCTGTTTTTT. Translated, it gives CASTLGLTNTGELFF.

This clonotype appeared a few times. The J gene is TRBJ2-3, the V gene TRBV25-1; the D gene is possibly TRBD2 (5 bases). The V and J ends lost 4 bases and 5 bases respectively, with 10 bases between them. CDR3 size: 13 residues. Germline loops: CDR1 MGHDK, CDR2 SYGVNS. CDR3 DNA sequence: TGTGCCAGCAGTGTCGGCGGGCGAGATACGCAGTATTTT. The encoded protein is CASSVGGRDTQYF.

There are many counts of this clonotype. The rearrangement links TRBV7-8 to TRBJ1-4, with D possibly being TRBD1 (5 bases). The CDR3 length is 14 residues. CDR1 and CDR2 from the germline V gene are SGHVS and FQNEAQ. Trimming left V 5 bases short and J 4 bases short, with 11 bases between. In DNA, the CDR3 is TGTGCCAGCAGCCCCCGGACACTTAATGAAAAACTGTTTTTT. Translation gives CASSPRTLNEKLFF.

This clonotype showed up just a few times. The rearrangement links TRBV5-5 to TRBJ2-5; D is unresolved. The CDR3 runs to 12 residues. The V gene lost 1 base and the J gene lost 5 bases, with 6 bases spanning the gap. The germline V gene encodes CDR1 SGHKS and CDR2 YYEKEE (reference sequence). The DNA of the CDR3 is TGTGCCAGCAGCTTGCATCCGGAGACCCAGTACTTC. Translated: CASSLHPETQYF.

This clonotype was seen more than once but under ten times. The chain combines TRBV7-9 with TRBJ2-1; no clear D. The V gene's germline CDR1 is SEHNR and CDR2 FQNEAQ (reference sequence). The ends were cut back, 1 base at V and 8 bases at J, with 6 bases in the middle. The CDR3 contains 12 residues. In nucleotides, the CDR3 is TGTGCCAGCAGCTTAGTTATTGATGAGCAGTTCTTC. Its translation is CASSLVIDEQFF.

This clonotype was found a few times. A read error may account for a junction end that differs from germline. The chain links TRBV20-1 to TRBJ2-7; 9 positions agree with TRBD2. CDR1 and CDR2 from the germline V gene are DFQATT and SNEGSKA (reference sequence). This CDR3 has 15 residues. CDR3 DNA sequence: TGTAGTGCTAGATTTAGCGGGAGATCAGCCTACGAGCAGTACTTC. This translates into CSARFSGRSAYEQYF.

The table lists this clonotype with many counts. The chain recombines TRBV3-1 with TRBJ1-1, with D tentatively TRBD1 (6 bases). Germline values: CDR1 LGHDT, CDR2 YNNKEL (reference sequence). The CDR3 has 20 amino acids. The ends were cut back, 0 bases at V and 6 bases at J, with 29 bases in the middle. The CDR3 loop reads CASSQDQRGGRGYAKAEAFF. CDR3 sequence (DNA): TGTGCCAGCAGCCAAGATCAGAGGGGCGGCAGGGGCTATGCCAAGGCTGAAGCTTTCTTT.

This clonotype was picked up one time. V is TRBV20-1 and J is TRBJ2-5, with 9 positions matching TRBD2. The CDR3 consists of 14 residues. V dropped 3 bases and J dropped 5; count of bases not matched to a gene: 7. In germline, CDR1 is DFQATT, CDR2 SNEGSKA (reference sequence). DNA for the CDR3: TGCAGTGCTAGGGATCTAGCGGGGCTGGAGACCCAGTACTTC. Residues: CSARDLAGLETQYF.

CDR3: CASSQVRGVYEQYF. The CDR3 DNA is TGTGCCAGCAGCCAGGTCCGGGGAGTTTACGAGCAGTACTTC. V usage is TRBV14 and J usage is TRBJ2-7, with D perhaps TRBD2 (5 bases). This CDR3 region has 14 residues. The V end lost 3 bases, the J end lost 4 bases, and 13 bases lay between the germline ends. Germline CDR1 and CDR2: SGHDN and FVKESK.